This T cell receptor (beta chain) was sequenced in a study of post-analysis software for immune sequencing data. Study-level points and caveats: Patients had higher frequencies than controls of four to six TRBV segments, including TRBV5-6, TRBV5-1 and TRBV20-1. Significantly decreased normalized Chao1 diversity was recorded for multiple sclerosis patients relative to controls.

In this sample, this clonotype turned up a few times. Its antigen is not known. Germline CDR1 SEHNR, CDR2 FQNEAQ (reference sequence). The CDR3 runs to 14 residues. With 1 base removed from V and 2 bases from J, the gap between germline ends came to 8 bases. Presence of unique molecular identifiers characterized the TCR beta cDNA libraries. About 500,000 cDNA molecules were obtained per 1 to 10 million input T cells. In TCRdb, the PCR reads were re-called with MiXCR into one record per CDR3 protein. Of hundreds of thousands of distinct CDR3 sequences listed, roughly 36% are singletons. The sequenced sample consisted of blood. The TCR sequence derives from a girl between 10 and 17 years old with multiple sclerosis. This chain joins TRBV7-9 and TRBJ1-2; D is uncertain. CDR3 loop: CASSLGGRNYGYTF. The CDR3 nucleotides are TGTGCCAGCAGCTTAGGAGGAAGAAACTATGGCTACACCTTC.